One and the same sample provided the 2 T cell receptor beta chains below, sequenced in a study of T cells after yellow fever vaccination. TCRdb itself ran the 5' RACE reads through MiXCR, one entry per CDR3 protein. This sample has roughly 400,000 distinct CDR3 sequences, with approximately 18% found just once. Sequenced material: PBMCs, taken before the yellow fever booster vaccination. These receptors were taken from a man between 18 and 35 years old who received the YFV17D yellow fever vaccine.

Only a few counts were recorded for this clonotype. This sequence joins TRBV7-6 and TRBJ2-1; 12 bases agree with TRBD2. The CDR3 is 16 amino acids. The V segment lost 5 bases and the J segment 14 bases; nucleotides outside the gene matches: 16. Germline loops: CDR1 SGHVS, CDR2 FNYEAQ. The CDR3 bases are TGTGCCAGCAGCCCTCGGACTAGCGGGGACTGGGGCCCTAAGTTCTTC. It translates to CASSPRTSGDWGPKFF.

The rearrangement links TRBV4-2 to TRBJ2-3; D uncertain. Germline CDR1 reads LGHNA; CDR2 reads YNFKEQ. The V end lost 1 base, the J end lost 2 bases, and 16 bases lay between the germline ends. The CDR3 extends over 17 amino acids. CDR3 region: CASSQAISAGYTDTQYF. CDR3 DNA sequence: TGTGCCAGCAGCCAAGCTATTTCCGCAGGATACACAGATACGCAGTATTTT.